This TCR beta chain comes out of a study of blood T cell repertoires in COVID-19 (dated by TCRdb to 2018 to 2021). Some background on the complete study: Collaborator samples came from the United States, Italy and Spain and covered acute and convalescent phases of COVID-19. Samples came from the ongoing ImmuneRACE study (first 160 participants) plus 1,254 subjects from 6 global collaborators. Deeply sampled blood TCRbeta repertoires from subjects exposed to, actively infected with, or recovered from COVID-19 were included in the dataset. Where available, HLA class I and class II types were obtained from metadata supplied by the sample provider rather than from assay-based typing. The material from the prospective study consisted of cDNA or gDNA derived from T cells, B-cell-depleted T cells, or PBMCs. The repertoires were released in a freely available public database meant as a resource for research on the immune response to SARS-CoV-2. Nearly every sample came with metadata listing a de-identified subject ID, COVID-19 status, age in years and sex.

TCRbeta CDR3 regions were amplified from genomic DNA using the immunoSEQ Assay, a bias-controlled multiplex PCR. The published analysis was carried out like this. The number of nucleated cells in each sample was estimated from the amplification of reference gene primers within the assay. To quantify the absolute abundance of each unique TCRbeta CDR3 rearrangement, sequence reads were collapsed and filtered. For each sample, productive Simpson clonality was calculated by taking the square root of Simpson's diversity index across productive rearrangements. TCRdb retrieved this table from immuneACCESS and kept in-frame rearrangements only. Not all clones are present; in checked studies, unresolved V genes account for under half, and no reason is known for the remainder. That table supplies the V and J calls and clone size; D and trimming were determined from the DNA. The sample table holds 200,000 to 300,000 clones, of which 85% to 90% were seen once. The top ten clones comprise roughly 4.9% of the sample.

At one collaborating source in Seattle, patients were enrolled during active infection and were followed longitudinally through the course of disease. The collaborating institutions used their own protocols to collect whole blood in K2EDTA tubes. For TCRbeta analysis, collaborators shipped samples in one of three forms: frozen whole blood, isolated PBMCs, or DNA extracted from either of those sample types. Points on this clone: The target of this receptor is not known. No base-level quality is on record; no much larger clone is a single base apart.

Overall study results and their limits: Clinical and demographic metadata were provided uncurated, with the amount varying by source and participant.

Specimen: peripheral blood. This sequence originates from a woman aged 60-75 years with COVID-19, enrolled during active disease.

The DNA is TGTGCCAGCAGCGTAGCCCCTTGGGCTGACAATGAGCAGTTCTTC. Its protein reads: CASSVAPWADNEQFF. Recombination joined TRBV9 with TRBJ2-1; no D gene is confidently identified. CDR1 and CDR2 are drawn from the germline V gene: SGDLS, YYNGEE. V drops 0 bases and J drops 5 bases, leaving 12 bases in between. The CDR3 spans 15 residues, from the cysteine through the phenylalanine. Only the CDR3 region is kept as DNA, spanning 45 bases read in frame from base 1. The full variable domain, completed from the reference TRBV9 and TRBJ2-1 proteins outside the CDR3, reads DSGVTQTPKHLITATGQRVTLRCSPRSGDLSVYWYQQSLDQGLQFLIQYYNGEERAKGNILERFSAQQFPDLHSELNLSSLELGDSALYFCASSVAPWADNEQFFGPGTRLTVL.